Listed below are T cell receptor beta chains from one sample, sequenced in a study of blood T cell repertoires in COVID-19. TCRdb's table, derived via immunoSEQ multiplex PCR, lists solely in-frame clones and lacks some. The repertoire consists of approximately 350,000 clones, with roughly nine tenths occurring once and the leading ten covering approximately 3%. The sequenced material came from peripheral blood. The receptor set was obtained from a woman in her 30s with COVID-19, enrolled during active disease. The CDR3 runs from the conserved cysteine through the conserved F or W. Each record gives: CDR3 DNA, CDR3 protein, J gene, CDR3 length, V gene, clone size, D gene. The D gene is left open where the match is weak. Not every row has a clone size; where given, it reads once, few, many or a size class.

DNA: TGTGCCAGCAGTCGGGACAGGTCGAACACCGGGGAGCTGTTTTTT
CDR3: CASSRDRSNTGELFF
J: TRBJ2-2
length: 15
V: TRBV2
size: -
D: TRBD1

DNA: TGCGCCAGCAGCCAAGGGGTTGGGCAGGGGGTTAGTAATTCACCCCTCCACTTT
CDR3: CASSQGVGQGVSNSPLHF
J: TRBJ1-6
length: 18
V: TRBV4-3
size: -
D: TRBD1

DNA: TGTGCCAGCAGAACCGGACAGGGCTATGGCTACACCTTC
CDR3: CASRTGQGYGYTF
J: TRBJ1-2
length: 13
V: TRBV5-4
size: -
D: TRBD1

DNA: TGTGCCAGCAGTCCGCAGGGATTCTCATATAGCAATCAGCCCCAGCATTTT
CDR3: CASSPQGFSYSNQPQHF
J: TRBJ1-5
length: 17
V: TRBV27
size: -
D: -

DNA: TGTGCCAGCAGTGAGAACGGACAGTTAAATGAAAAACTGTTTTTT
CDR3: CASSENGQLNEKLFF
J: TRBJ1-4
length: 15
V: TRBV2
size: -
D: -

DNA: TGTGCCAGCCACGAGGGGGCTGGAAACACCATATATTTT
CDR3: CASHEGAGNTIYF
J: TRBJ1-3
length: 13
V: TRBV18
size: -
D: -

DNA: TGCGCCAGCAGCTTCGGTATTGGTCAAGCGTTGACGGAGCAGTTCTTC
CDR3: CASSFGIGQALTEQFF
J: TRBJ2-1
length: 16
V: TRBV5-1
size: -
D: -

DNA: TGCGCCAGCAGCTTGAATCGTGCATCGGCCGGGGAGCTGTTTTTT
CDR3: CASSLNRASAGELFF
J: TRBJ2-2
length: 15
V: TRBV5-1
size: few
D: -

DNA: TGCGCCAGCAGCCAAGTCTGGCAGGGTAGGAGTGGCACTGAAGCTTTCTTT
CDR3: CASSQVWQGRSGTEAFF
J: TRBJ1-1
length: 17
V: TRBV4-1
size: -
D: -

DNA: TGTGCCAGCAGCCGCCCGGGACAGTTCTCCTACGAGCAGTACTTC
CDR3: CASSRPGQFSYEQYF
J: TRBJ2-7
length: 15
V: TRBV6-5
size: -
D: TRBD1

DNA: TGTGCCAGCAGCTTCCCCCTCGCGGAGACCGGGGAGCTGTTTTTT
CDR3: CASSFPLAETGELFF
J: TRBJ2-2
length: 15
V: TRBV11-2
size: -
D: -

DNA: TGCAGCGTTGAACGGACAGGGTCGGGAACAGATACGCAGTATTTT
CDR3: CSVERTGSGTDTQYF
J: TRBJ2-3
length: 15
V: TRBV29-1
size: -
D: TRBD1

DNA: TGCAGCGTTGAATCGAGACTCATGAACACTGAAGCTTTCTTT
CDR3: CSVESRLMNTEAFF
J: TRBJ1-1
length: 14
V: TRBV29-1
size: -
D: -

DNA: TGTGCCAGCAGCGAAACAGGGATAATCGGAGCTTTCTTT
CDR3: CASSETGIIGAFF
J: TRBJ1-1
length: 13
V: TRBV5-4
size: -
D: -

DNA: TGCGCCAGCAGCCTAGAGGGGAGGAACTATGGCTACACCTTC
CDR3: CASSLEGRNYGYTF
J: TRBJ1-2
length: 14
V: TRBV5-1
size: -
D: -

DNA: TGCGCCAGCAGCCCAGTCAGGGGGCTCGGGGAGACCCAGTACTTC
CDR3: CASSPVRGLGETQYF
J: TRBJ2-5
length: 15
V: TRBV5-1
size: -
D: TRBD1

DNA: TGTGCCAGCAGCCAACAGGGTCGCGAGACCCAGTACTTC
CDR3: CASSQQGRETQYF
J: TRBJ2-5
length: 13
V: TRBV2
size: -
D: -

DNA: TGTGCCACCAGTGGGGCAGGGAAAGGCTACACCTTC
CDR3: CATSGAGKGYTF
J: TRBJ1-2
length: 12
V: TRBV24-1
size: once
D: -

DNA: TGTGCCAGCAGTTTCGGCAACAGTGCTGAGCAGTTCTTC
CDR3: CASSFGNSAEQFF
J: TRBJ2-1
length: 13
V: TRBV28
size: -
D: -

DNA: TGTGCCAGCAGCGTACAGATTGCCAGGGGGCCCACAGATACGCAGTATTTT
CDR3: CASSVQIARGPTDTQYF
J: TRBJ2-3
length: 17
V: TRBV9
size: -
D: TRBD1

DNA: TGTGCCAGTAGTACCTCCTCAGGGGGCAATGTGGATGGCTACACCTTC
CDR3: CASSTSSGGNVDGYTF
J: TRBJ1-2
length: 16
V: TRBV19
size: -
D: TRBD1

DNA: TGTGCCAGCAGTTTCGGACAGGGTCAAAGCTACGAGCAGTACTTC
CDR3: CASSFGQGQSYEQYF
J: TRBJ2-7
length: 15
V: TRBV27
size: -
D: TRBD1